This T cell receptor (beta chain) originates from a study of blood T cells in healthy people across ages (dated by TCRdb to the mid-2010s). Background for the entire study: In model experiments, template switching captured about one uniquely barcoded TCR beta cDNA molecule for every two T cells. Using deep sequencing normalized with unique cDNA molecular identifiers, the study measured how TCR beta repertoire diversity changes with age. Donors were grouped into four age groups: young (average 16 years), middle-aged (under 40), aged (approximately 67) and long-lived (less than 85). To avoid experimental bias, donors of different ages were randomly spread across the sequencing lanes. Using the same blood draw, the study looked at two additional independent replicas of 1 million unique cDNA reads for two donors, one aged 18 to 30 and the other aged 80 or older. Findings and caveats that apply to the study as a whole: Because donor CMV infection status was unknown, age-related changes in expanded clonotypes were potentially confounded. A strong correlation was found between observed TCR beta diversity and the percentage of naive T cells measured by flow cytometry. Estimates of total diversity based on one million sequenced T cells were regarded as lower bounds and as underestimates. Because profiling used bulk unsorted PBMCs, naive and antigen-experienced compartments could not be compared conclusively. The long-lived group showed more naive CD4+ T cells, fewer expanded clones and increased TCR diversity than the aged group, suggesting age selection. Observed TCR beta diversity per million T cells fell roughly linearly with age, and a significant reduction was already apparent by age around 40.

Library creation used 5' RACE. The reads were generated on an Illumina HiSeq 2500. A second about 7 to 11 cycle PCR used a sample-barcoded 5' primer and a J-beta primer mix. A unique molecular identifier was introduced onto each TCR beta cDNA molecule by a template-switch 5' adaptor carrying 12 random nucleotides. Each sample yielded at least 3 million CDR3-containing paired-end reads. The Mint cDNA synthesis kit, primed by a TRBC-specific oligonucleotide, was used to synthesize first-strand cDNA from all RNA. Following uracil-DNA glycosylase treatment, a first 18-cycle PCR with universal primers M1SS and BC2_uni_R was performed on all cDNA. Processing in the source paper ran as follows. For normalization, 1 million high-quality reads were randomly selected from each sample, with every read carrying a distinct molecular identifier. Instead of being binned into consensus sequences, reads with shared molecular identifiers were discarded. CDR3 identification, clonotype clustering and error correction used MiTCR with a Q25 quality threshold and the strictest error-elimination algorithm. Lower-bound total TCR beta diversity was estimated with a nonparametric unseen species model using Euler transformation. The raw public reads went through TCRdb reprocessing: fastp at Q25, MiXCR clone calling, in-frame beta chains kept. Every entry covers one CDR3 protein and lists the most common genes and DNA from its rows. TCRdb's processing, not the study's, gives the V and J calls here. This sample holds 1.5 million to 1.8 million distinct CDR3 sequences; around 40% were observed only once. Approximately 4.1% of the sample is held by the ten biggest clonotypes.

Measured from the cysteine to the phenylalanine, the CDR3 is 15 residues long. Only the CDR3 region is kept as DNA, spanning 45 bases read in frame from base 1. V lost 3 bases and J lost 4 bases; the stretch between them is 13 bases long. This clonotype was counted between two and nine times. Its antigen remains undetermined. Per-base qualities were not stored, and no clone one base away is much larger. Donors were 40 or so systemically healthy Caucasian individuals from Russia aged 6 to 90 years. Ten milliliters of peripheral blood were drawn from each donor into EDTA-treated Vacutainer tubes. PBMCs were isolated by Ficoll-Paque density-gradient centrifugation, with at least 7 million obtained per sample. Total RNA, at least 5 micrograms per sample, was extracted from PBMCs with Trizol reagent. For every donor, flow cytometry on a PBMC aliquot measured the percentage of naive CD45RAhigh/CD27high T cells.

The sample taken for sequencing was blood. The TCR comes from a woman aged 18-35 years in good health. Rearrangement joined TRBV12-3 or TRBV12-4 to TRBJ2-1; no D gene is confidently identified. The DNA reads as follows: TGTGCCAGCAGTTTCTCGAGGAAAAGTTACAATGAGCAGTTCTTC. It translates to CASSFSRKSYNEQFF.